The rows below give T cell receptor beta chains drawn from one sample of a study of blood T cell repertoires in COVID-19. The repertoire was sequenced with immunoSEQ multiplex PCR; TCRdb's copy has only in-frame clones and lacks some. The table lists about 320,000 clones, roughly 90% of them singletons. The sample taken for sequencing was PBMCs or T cells enriched from blood (not recorded which). These receptors came from a man aged 55-75 years who had recovered from COVID-19. Both conserved end residues are part of each CDR3. Each record gives: J gene, V gene, CDR3 protein.

J gene: TRBJ1-2
V gene: TRBV19
CDR3 protein: CASSLPTGGRYGYTF

J gene: TRBJ1-2
V gene: TRBV5-1
CDR3 protein: CASSPVAGSYGYTF

J gene: TRBJ2-5
V gene: TRBV11-2
CDR3 protein: CASSSEASETQYF

J gene: TRBJ2-7
V gene: TRBV11-2
CDR3 protein: CASSSPRGTALYEQYF

J gene: TRBJ1-6
V gene: TRBV30
CDR3 protein: CAWSVGQGNSPLHF

J gene: TRBJ2-4
V gene: TRBV4-3
CDR3 protein: CASSQDTSGGNIQYF

J gene: TRBJ1-1
V gene: TRBV6-2/TRBV6-3
CDR3 protein: CASSSPRQGYTEAFF

J gene: TRBJ1-1
V gene: TRBV19
CDR3 protein: CASSNMGVRPWTFF

J gene: TRBJ1-2
V gene: TRBV23-1
CDR3 protein: CASRDRDRVRYGYTF

J gene: TRBJ2-7
V gene: TRBV3-1/TRBV3-2
CDR3 protein: CASSGGGSSYEQYF

J gene: TRBJ1-2
V gene: TRBV4-3
CDR3 protein: CASSQDLRRFTYGYTF

J gene: TRBJ1-3
V gene: TRBV5-5
CDR3 protein: CASSSDNTIYF

J gene: TRBJ2-3
V gene: TRBV2
CDR3 protein: CASSQPLGRGTRLAGTSTDTQYF

J gene: TRBJ2-7
V gene: TRBV9
CDR3 protein: CASSVGDRVYEQYF

J gene: TRBJ1-2
V gene: TRBV30
CDR3 protein: CAWRPGKGQHYGYTF

J gene: TRBJ2-3
V gene: TRBV11-2
CDR3 protein: CASSLDLAGITDTQYF

J gene: TRBJ1-5
V gene: TRBV19
CDR3 protein: CASSIYGTAINQPQHF

J gene: TRBJ1-4
V gene: TRBV7-6
CDR3 protein: CASSSKGSLNEKLFF

J gene: TRBJ2-6
V gene: TRBV30
CDR3 protein: CAWMPRLAGDYRTGANVLTF

J gene: TRBJ1-1
V gene: TRBV7-9
CDR3 protein: CASSSTAIEAFF

J gene: TRBJ2-2
V gene: TRBV12-3/TRBV12-4
CDR3 protein: CASTPRTGELFF

J gene: TRBJ2-7
V gene: TRBV19
CDR3 protein: CASNSGFEFREQYF

J gene: TRBJ2-1
V gene: TRBV7-9
CDR3 protein: CASSLIGSEYNEQFF

J gene: TRBJ2-1
V gene: TRBV7-2
CDR3 protein: CASSRTGPRGGNEQFF

J gene: TRBJ1-5
V gene: TRBV27
CDR3 protein: CASSWDINQPQHF

J gene: TRBJ1-4
V gene: TRBV15
CDR3 protein: CATSRAYYEKLFF

J gene: TRBJ2-7
V gene: TRBV3-1/TRBV3-2
CDR3 protein: CASSRTKTFYEQYF

J gene: TRBJ2-1
V gene: TRBV7-3
CDR3 protein: CASSLLAGVGYNEQFF

J gene: TRBJ2-5
V gene: TRBV10-3
CDR3 protein: CAISDPTGGQETQYF

J gene: TRBJ2-5
V gene: TRBV10-1
CDR3 protein: CASTRTSGSETQYF